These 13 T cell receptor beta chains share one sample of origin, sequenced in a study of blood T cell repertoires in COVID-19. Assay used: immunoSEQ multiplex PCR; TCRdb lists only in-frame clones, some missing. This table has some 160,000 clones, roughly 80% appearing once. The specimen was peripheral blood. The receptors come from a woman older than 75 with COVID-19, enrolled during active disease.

CDR3 amino acids: CASTHGKGRRGLAKNIQYF. The CDR3 DNA reads as TGTGCCAGCACCCACGGAAAAGGGCGCAGGGGGCTAGCCAAAAACATTCAGTACTTC. The chain joins TRBV21-1 to TRBJ2-4; TRBD1, the table's D call, lacks a check against the DNA. TRBV21-1 is noted as a pseudogene. This CDR3 spans 19 amino acids.

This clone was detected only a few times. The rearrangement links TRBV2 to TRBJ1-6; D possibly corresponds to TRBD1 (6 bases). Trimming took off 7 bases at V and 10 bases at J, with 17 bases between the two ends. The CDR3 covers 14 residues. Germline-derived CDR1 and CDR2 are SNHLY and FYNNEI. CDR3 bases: TGTGCCAGCAACGCCCGGGGGGCGCGATCACCCCTCCACTTT. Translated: CASNARGARSPLHF.

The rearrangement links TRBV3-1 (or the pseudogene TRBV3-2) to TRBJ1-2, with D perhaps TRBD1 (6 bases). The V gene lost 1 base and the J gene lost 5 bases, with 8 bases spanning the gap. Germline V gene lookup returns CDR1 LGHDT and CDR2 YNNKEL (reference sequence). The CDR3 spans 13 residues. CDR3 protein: CASSQGRGYGYTF. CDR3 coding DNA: TGTGCCAGCAGCCAAGGCAGGGGATATGGCTACACCTTC.

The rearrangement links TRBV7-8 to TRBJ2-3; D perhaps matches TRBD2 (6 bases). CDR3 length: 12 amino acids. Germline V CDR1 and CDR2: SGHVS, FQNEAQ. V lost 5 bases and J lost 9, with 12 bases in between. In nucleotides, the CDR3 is TGTGCCAGCAGCCCTGGGGGGTCAACGCAGTATTTT. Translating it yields CASSPGGSTQYF.

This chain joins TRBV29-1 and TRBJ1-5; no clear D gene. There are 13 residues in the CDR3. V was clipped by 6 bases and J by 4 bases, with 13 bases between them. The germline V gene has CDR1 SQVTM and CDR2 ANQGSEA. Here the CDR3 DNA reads TGCAGCGTCGCCGACAACCAAAATCAGCCCCAGCATTTT. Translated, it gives CSVADNQNQPQHF.

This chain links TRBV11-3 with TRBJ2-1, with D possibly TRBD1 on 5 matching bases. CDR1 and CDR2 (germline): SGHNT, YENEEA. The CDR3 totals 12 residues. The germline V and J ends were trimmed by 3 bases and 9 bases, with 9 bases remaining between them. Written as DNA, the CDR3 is TGTGCCAGCAGCTTTAGGGGTAGTGAGCAGTTCTTC. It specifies CASSFRGSEQFF.

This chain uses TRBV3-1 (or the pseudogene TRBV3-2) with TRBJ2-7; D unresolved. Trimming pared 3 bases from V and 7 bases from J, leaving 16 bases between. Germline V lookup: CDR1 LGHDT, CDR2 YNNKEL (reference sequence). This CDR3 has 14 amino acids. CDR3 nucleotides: TGTGCCAGCAGCCAGTCAAGCGCCTACTTGGAGCAGTACTTC. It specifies CASSQSSAYLEQYF.

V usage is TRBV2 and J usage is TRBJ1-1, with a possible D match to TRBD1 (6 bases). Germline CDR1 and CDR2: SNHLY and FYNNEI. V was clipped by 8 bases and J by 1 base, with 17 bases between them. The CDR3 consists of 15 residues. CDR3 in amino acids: CASALRGRGNTEAFF. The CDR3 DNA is TGTGCCAGCGCGTTACGGGGCAGGGGGAACACTGAAGCTTTCTTT.

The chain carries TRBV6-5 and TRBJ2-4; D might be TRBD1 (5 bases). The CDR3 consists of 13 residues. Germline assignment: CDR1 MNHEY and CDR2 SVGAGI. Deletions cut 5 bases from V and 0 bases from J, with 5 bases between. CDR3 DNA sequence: TGTGCCAGCAGTCAGGGAGCCAAAAACATTCAGTACTTC. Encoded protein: CASSQGAKNIQYF.

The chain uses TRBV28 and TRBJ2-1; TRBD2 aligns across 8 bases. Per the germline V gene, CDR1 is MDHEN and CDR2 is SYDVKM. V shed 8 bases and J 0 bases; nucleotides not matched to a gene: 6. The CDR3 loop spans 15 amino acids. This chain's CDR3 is CASHPGGSSYNEQFF. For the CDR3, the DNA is TGTGCCAGCCACCCGGGGGGGAGCTCCTACAATGAGCAGTTCTTC.

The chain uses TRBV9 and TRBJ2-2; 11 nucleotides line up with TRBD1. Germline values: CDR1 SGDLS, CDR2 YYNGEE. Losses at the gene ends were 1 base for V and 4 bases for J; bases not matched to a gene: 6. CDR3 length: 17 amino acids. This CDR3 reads CASSVFGQGAPTGELFF. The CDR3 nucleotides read TGTGCCAGCAGCGTATTCGGACAGGGGGCGCCCACCGGGGAGCTGTTTTTT.

The CDR3: CASSQGMRGYTF. In nucleotides, the CDR3 is TGTGCCAGCAGCCAAGGGATGCGGGGCTACACCTTC. The V gene is TRBV3-1 (or the pseudogene TRBV3-2), the J gene TRBJ1-2; D is undetermined. Between the trimmed V and J ends, which lost 1 base and 8 bases, there was a span of 8 bases. Germline loops: CDR1 LGHDT, CDR2 YNNKEL (reference sequence). The CDR3 spans 12 residues.

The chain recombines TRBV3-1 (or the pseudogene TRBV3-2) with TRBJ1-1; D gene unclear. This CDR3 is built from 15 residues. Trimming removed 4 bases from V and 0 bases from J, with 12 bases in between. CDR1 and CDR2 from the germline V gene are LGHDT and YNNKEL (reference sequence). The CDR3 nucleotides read TGTGCCAGCAGCCCCAGACACAGCCTGAACACTGAAGCTTTCTTT. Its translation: CASSPRHSLNTEAFF.